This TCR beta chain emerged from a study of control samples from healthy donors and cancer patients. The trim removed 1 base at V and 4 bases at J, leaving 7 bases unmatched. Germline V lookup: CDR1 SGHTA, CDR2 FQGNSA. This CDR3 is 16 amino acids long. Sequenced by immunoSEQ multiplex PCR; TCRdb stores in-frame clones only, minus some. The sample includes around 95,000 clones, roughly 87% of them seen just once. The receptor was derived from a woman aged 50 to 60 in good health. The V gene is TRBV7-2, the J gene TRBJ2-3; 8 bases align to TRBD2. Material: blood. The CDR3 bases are TGTGCCAGCAGCTTAGAGTGGGCGGGAGGCCCAGATACGCAGTATTTT. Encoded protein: CASSLEWAGGPDTQYF. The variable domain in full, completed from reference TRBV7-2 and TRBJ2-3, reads GAGVSQSPSNKVTEKGKDVELRCDPISGHTALYWYRQSLGQGLEFLIYFQGNSAPDKSGLPSDRFSAERTGGSVSTLTIQRTQQEDSAVYLCASSLEWAGGPDTQYFGPGTRLTVL.